The rows below give T cell receptor beta chains drawn from one sample of a study of control samples from healthy donors and cancer patients. Some clones are missing from TCRdb's copy, which holds only in-frame ones; the method was immunoSEQ multiplex PCR. The sample lists 40,000 to 50,000 clones, roughly 80% seen once, with approximately 48% in the top ten. Input material: blood. These receptors were obtained from a man aged 55 to 70 in good health. CDR3s include the opening cysteine and the closing phenylalanine or tryptophan. D genes are given only for firm matches.

j_gene,d_gene,v_gene,CDR3aa,CDR3nt
TRBJ2-5,-,TRBV20-1,CSASNPVGADQETQYF,TGCAGTGCTAGTAACCCAGTCGGGGCAGACCAAGAGACCCAGTACTTC
TRBJ1-1,-,TRBV5-1,CASSPRGATEAFF,TGCGCCAGCAGCCCCCGGGGGGCCACTGAAGCTTTCTTT
TRBJ2-2,-,TRBV24-1,CATSDPAGPGELFF,TGTGCCACCAGTGATCCCGCAGGGCCAGGGGAGCTGTTTTTT
TRBJ2-3,-,TRBV5-1,CASKLAWTDTQYF,TGCGCCAGTAAACTAGCTTGGACAGATACGCAGTATTTT
TRBJ1-5,TRBD1,TRBV19,CATSTGDQPQHF,TGTGCCACCTCGACAGGGGATCAGCCCCAGCATTTT
TRBJ1-2,TRBD1,TRBV28,CASSFPGQGAFGYTF,TGTGCCAGCAGTTTCCCGGGACAGGGGGCGTTTGGCTACACCTTC
TRBJ1-4,-,TRBV6-6,CASSSLSEKLFF,TGTGCCAGCAGTTCTCTGTCAGAAAAACTGTTTTTT
TRBJ1-1,TRBD1,TRBV19,CASSRTGGSSEAFF,TGTGCCAGTAGTAGGACAGGGGGCTCATCCGAAGCTTTCTTT
TRBJ2-2,-,TRBV6-1,CASSEVMGRNTGELFF,TGTGCCAGCAGTGAAGTGATGGGGCGGAACACCGGGGAGCTGTTTTTT
TRBJ1-4,TRBD1,TRBV28,CASSTGQDLTNEKLFF,TGTGCCAGCAGTACGGGACAGGACCTAACTAATGAAAAACTGTTTTTT
TRBJ2-5,-,TRBV27,CASSSIYSEQEETQYF,TGTGCCAGCAGTTCTATCTACAGTGAGCAGGAGGAGACCCAGTACTTC
TRBJ2-1,-,TRBV21-1,CASSKNPARIGLNEQFF,TGTGCCAGCAGCAAAAATCCGGCACGAATTGGCCTCAATGAGCAGTTCTTC
TRBJ2-1,TRBD2,TRBV7-9,CASSTNGRGLADNEQFF,TGTGCCAGCAGCACCAACGGCCGGGGACTAGCGGACAATGAGCAGTTCTTC
TRBJ1-3,-,TRBV19,CASSIQGPGNTIYF,TGTGCCAGTAGTATTCAGGGCCCTGGAAACACCATATATTTT